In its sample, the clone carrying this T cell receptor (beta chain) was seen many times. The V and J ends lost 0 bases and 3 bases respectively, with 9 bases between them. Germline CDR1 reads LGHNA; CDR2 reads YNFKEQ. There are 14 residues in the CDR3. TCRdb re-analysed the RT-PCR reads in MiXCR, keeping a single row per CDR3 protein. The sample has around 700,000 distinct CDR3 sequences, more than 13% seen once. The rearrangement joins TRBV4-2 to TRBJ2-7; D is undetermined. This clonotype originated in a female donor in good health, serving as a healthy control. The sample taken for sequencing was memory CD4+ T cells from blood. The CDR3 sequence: CASSQETLGYEQYF. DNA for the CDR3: TGTGCCAGCAGCCAAGAAACTCTTGGCTACGAGCAGTACTTC.